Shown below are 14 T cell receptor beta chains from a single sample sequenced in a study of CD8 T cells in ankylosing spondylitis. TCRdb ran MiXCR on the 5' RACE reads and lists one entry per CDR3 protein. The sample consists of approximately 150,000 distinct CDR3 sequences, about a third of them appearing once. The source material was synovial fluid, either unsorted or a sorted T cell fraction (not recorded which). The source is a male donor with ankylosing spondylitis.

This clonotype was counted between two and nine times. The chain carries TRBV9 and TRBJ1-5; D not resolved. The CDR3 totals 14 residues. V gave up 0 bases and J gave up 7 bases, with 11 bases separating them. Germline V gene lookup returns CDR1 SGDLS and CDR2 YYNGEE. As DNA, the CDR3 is TGTGCCAGCAGCGTAGGGCAGGATACCCAGCCCCAGCATTTT. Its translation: CASSVGQDTQPQHF.

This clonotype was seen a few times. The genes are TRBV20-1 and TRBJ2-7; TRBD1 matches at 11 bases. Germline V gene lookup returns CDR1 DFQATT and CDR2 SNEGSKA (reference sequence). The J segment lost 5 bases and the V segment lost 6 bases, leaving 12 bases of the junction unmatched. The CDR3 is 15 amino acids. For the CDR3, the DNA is TGCAGTGCCCAAGACCGGGACAGGGGGTCCCACGAGCAGTACTTC. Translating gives CSAQDRDRGSHEQYF.

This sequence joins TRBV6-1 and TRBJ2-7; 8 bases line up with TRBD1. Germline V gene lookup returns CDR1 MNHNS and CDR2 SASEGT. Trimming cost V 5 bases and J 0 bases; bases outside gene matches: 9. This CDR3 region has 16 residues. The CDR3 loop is CASSTGRDRYSYEQYF. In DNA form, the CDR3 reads TGTGCCAGCAGTACAGGCCGGGACAGGTACTCCTACGAGCAGTACTTC.

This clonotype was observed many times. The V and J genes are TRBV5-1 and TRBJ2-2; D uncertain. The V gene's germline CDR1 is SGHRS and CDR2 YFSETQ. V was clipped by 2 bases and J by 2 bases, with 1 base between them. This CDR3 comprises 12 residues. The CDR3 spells CASSLNTGELFF. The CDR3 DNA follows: TGCGCCAGCAGCTTAAACACCGGGGAGCTGTTTTTT.

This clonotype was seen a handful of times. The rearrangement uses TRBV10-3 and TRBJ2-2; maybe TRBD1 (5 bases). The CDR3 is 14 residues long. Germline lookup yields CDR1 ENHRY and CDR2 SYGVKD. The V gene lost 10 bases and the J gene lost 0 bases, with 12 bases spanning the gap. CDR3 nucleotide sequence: TGTGCCACCCAGACAGCCTCGAACACCGGGGAGCTGTTTTTT. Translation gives CATQTASNTGELFF.

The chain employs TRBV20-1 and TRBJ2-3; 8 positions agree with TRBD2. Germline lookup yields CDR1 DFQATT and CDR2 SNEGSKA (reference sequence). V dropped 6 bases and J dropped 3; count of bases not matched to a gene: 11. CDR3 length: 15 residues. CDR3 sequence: CSADAGPGGTDTQYF. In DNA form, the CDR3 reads TGCAGTGCCGACGCGGGTCCGGGGGGGACAGATACGCAGTATTTT.

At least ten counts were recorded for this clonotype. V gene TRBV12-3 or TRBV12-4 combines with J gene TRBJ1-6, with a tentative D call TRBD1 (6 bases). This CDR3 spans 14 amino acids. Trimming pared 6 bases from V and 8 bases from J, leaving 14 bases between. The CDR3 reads CASSTDRWDSPLHF. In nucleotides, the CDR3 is TGTGCCAGCAGCACGGACAGATGGGATTCACCCCTCCACTTT.

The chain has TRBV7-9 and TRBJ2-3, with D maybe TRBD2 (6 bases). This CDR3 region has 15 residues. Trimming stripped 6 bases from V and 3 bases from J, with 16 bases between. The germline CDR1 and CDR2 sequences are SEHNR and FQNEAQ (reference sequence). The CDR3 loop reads CASSPPSDGTDTQYF. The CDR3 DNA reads TGTGCCAGCAGTCCCCCTAGCGATGGGACAGATACGCAGTATTTT.

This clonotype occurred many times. In nucleotides, the CDR3 is TGTGCCAGCTCACCCCGCGACAGCGGTAACGAGCAGTACTTC. Protein: CASSPRDSGNEQYF. The chain has TRBV18 and TRBJ2-7, with D possibly being TRBD1 or TRBD2 (5 bases each). The CDR3 has 14 amino acids. CDR1 and CDR2 from the germline V gene are KGHSH and LQKENI. Trimming stripped 3 bases from V and 5 bases from J, with 14 bases between.

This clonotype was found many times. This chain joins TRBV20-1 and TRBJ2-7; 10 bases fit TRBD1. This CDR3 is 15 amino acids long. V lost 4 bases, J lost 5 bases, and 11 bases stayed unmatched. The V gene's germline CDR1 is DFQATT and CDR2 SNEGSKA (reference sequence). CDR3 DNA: TGCAGTGCTACGAATCGGGACAGGGGTACTCACGAGCAGTACTTC. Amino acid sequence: CSATNRDRGTHEQYF.

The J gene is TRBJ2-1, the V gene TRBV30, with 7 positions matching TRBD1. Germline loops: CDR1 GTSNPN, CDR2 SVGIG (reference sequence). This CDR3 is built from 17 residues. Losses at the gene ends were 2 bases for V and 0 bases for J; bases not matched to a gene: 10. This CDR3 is CAWSMTLTGSSYNEQFF. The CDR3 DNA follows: TGTGCCTGGAGTATGACCCTGACAGGGAGCTCCTACAATGAGCAGTTCTTC. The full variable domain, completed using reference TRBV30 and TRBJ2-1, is SQTIHQWPATLVQPVGSPLSLECTVEGTSNPNLYWYRQAAGRGLQLLFYSVGIGQISSEVPQNLSASRPQDRQFILSSKKLLLSDSGFYLCAWSMTLTGSSYNEQFFGPGTRLTVL.

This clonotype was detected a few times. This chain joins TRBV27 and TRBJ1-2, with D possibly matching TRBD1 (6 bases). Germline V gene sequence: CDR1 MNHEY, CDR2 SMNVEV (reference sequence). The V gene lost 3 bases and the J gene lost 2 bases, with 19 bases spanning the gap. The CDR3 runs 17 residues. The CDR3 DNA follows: TGTGCCAGCAGTTTGACGGGCAGGGGCGATCGAAACTATGGCTACACCTTC. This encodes CASSLTGRGDRNYGYTF.

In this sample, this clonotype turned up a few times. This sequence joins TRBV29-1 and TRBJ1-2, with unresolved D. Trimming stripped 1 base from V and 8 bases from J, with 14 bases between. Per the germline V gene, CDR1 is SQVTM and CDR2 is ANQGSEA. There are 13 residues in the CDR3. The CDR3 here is CSVEVPTAFGYTF. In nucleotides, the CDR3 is TGCAGCGTTGAAGTCCCCACAGCTTTCGGCTACACCTTC.

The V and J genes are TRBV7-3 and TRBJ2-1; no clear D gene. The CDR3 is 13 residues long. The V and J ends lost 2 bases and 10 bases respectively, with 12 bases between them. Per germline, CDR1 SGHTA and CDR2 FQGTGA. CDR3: CASSLGPTREQFF. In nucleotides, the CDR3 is TGTGCCAGCAGCTTAGGTCCTACCCGGGAGCAGTTCTTC. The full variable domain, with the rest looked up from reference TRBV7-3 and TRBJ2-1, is GAGVSQTPSNKVTEKGKYVELRCDPISGHTALYWYRQSLGQGPEFLIYFQGTGAADDSGLPNDRFFAVRPEGSVSTLKIQRTERGDSAVYLCASSLGPTREQFFGPGTRLTVL.